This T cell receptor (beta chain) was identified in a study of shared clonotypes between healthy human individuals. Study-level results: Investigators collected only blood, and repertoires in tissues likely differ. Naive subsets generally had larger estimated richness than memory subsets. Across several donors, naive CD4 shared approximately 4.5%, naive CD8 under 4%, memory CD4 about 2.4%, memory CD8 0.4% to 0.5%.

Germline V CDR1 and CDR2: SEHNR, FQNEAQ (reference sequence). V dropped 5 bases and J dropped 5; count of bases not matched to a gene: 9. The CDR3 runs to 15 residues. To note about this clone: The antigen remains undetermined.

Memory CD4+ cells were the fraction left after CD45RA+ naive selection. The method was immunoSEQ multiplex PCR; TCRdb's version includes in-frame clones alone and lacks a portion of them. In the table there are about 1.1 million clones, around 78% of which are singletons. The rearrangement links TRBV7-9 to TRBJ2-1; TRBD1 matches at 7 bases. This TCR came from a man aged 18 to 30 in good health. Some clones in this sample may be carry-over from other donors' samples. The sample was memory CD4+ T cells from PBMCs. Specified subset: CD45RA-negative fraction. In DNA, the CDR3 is TGTGCCAGCAGCGTTAGGGGGCGCGAGGACAATGAGCAGTTCTTC. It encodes CASSVRGREDNEQFF.